By share, the clone carrying this T cell receptor (beta chain) counts as medium-sized. Its specificity is unknown. CDR3 length equals 15 residues. The V gene's germline CDR1 is SEHNR and CDR2 FQNEAQ (reference sequence). With V trimmed by 5 bases and J by 12 bases, 12 bases remained unmatched. These data belong to a study of T cell responses to AZD1222 COVID-19 vaccine. Study-wide points: Breadth and depth of Spike-specific TCRs rose after two AZD1222 doses.

The table came from immunoSEQ multiplex PCR; TCRdb's copy has only in-frame clones and leaves some out. The table lists roughly 150,000 clones, about nine tenths of them singletons. Second doses that came at about 4 or about 12 weeks were put together. This material consisted of peripheral blood, taken 28 days after the second AZD1222 dose. The TCR sequence derives from an adult who received the AZD1222 COVID-19 vaccine. The V and J genes are TRBV7-9 and TRBJ1-6, with TRBD1 identical over 8 bases. The CDR3 region is CASSPSGTGRGPLHF. CDR3 sequence (DNA): TGTGCCAGCAGCCCGTCCGGGACAGGCCGTGGACCCCTCCACTTT.